A selection of T cell receptor beta chains follows, all from one sample in a study of blood T cell repertoires in COVID-19. Clones were read by immunoSEQ multiplex PCR, and TCRdb kept only the in-frame ones, dropping some. The data hold 250,000 to 300,000 clones, with roughly 85% observed a single time. Sequencing input: PBMCs or T cells enriched from blood (not recorded which). Every receptor here comes from a middle-aged man who had been exposed to COVID-19. The CDR3 runs from the conserved cysteine through the conserved F or W. A D gene is named only where the DNA matches it firmly. For some rows the clone size is stated as once, few or many, or as a class when expanded; others skip it.

clone size	V gene	J gene	D gene	CDR3 protein	CDR3 DNA
-	TRBV7-9	TRBJ2-7	TRBD2	CASSSLTSGRSEQYF	TGTGCCAGCAGCTCGTTAACTAGCGGGAGGTCCGAGCAGTACTTC
once	TRBV6-5	TRBJ1-1	-	CASSYLTEMNTEAFF	TGTGCCAGCAGTTACCTGACAGAGATGAACACTGAAGCTTTCTTT
-	TRBV5-5	TRBJ1-6	-	CASSSQIAENSPLHF	TGTGCCAGCAGCTCCCAGATTGCGGAGAATTCACCCCTCCACTTT
-	TRBV19	TRBJ2-3	TRBD2	CASSISPTSAVITDTQYF	TGTGCCAGTAGTATTTCCCCGACTAGCGCTGTGATCACAGATACGCAGTATTTT
-	TRBV10-3	TRBJ2-3	TRBD2	CAIRPDRGGDTQYF	TGTGCCATCAGACCGGATCGGGGGGGGGATACGCAGTATTTT
few	TRBV7-6	TRBJ2-5	-	CASSLRQVSETQYF	TGTGCCAGCAGCTTAAGGCAGGTCTCCGAGACCCAGTACTTC
-	TRBV30	TRBJ1-2	-	CAWTRAAFYGYTF	TGTGCCTGGACCAGGGCCGCCTTCTATGGCTACACCTTC
-	TRBV6-6	TRBJ2-1	-	CASSFSGSSYNEQFF	TGTGCCAGCAGTTTTAGCGGAAGCTCCTACAATGAGCAGTTCTTC
-	TRBV27	TRBJ1-4	TRBD1	CASSPWWTGRFGSSEKLFF	TGTGCCAGCAGTCCCTGGTGGACAGGGAGGTTTGGGAGTAGTGAAAAACTGTTTTTT
-	TRBV27	TRBJ2-1	-	CASSFGLFSNEQFF	TGTGCCAGCAGTTTCGGGTTGTTTAGCAATGAGCAGTTCTTC
-	TRBV7-2	TRBJ1-5	TRBD1	CASSSGQPNQPQHF	TGTGCCAGCAGTTCGGGACAGCCCAATCAGCCCCAGCATTTT
-	TRBV10-1	TRBJ2-6	-	CASSEGGSGANVLTF	TGCGCCAGCAGTGAGGGCGGCTCTGGGGCCAACGTCCTGACTTTC
-	TRBV6-5	TRBJ2-7	TRBD2	CASTLQTSPIYEQYF	TGTGCCAGCACCCTACAGACTAGCCCTATCTACGAGCAGTACTTC
few	TRBV13	TRBJ2-7	-	CASSSSEGGSSYEQYF	TGTGCCAGCAGTTCGAGCGAGGGCGGCAGCTCCTACGAGCAGTACTTC
-	TRBV15	TRBJ2-7	-	CATSPRGYEQYF	TGTGCCACCAGCCCCCGGGGCTACGAGCAGTACTTC
-	TRBV10-1	TRBJ2-7	TRBD1	CASSAGTAYEQYF	TGCGCCAGCAGTGCCGGGACAGCCTACGAGCAGTACTTC
-	TRBV7-3	TRBJ2-3	TRBD2	CASSLSSSGGFTDTQYF	TGTGCCAGCAGCTTAAGCTCTAGCGGGGGGTTCACAGATACGCAGTATTTT
-	TRBV7-6	TRBJ1-1	-	CASSLLGQNTEAFF	TGTGCCAGCAGCTTACTTGGACAGAACACTGAAGCTTTCTTT
-	TRBV6-5	TRBJ2-7	-	CASSYLGDSYEQYF	TGTGCCAGCAGTTACTTAGGGGATTCCTACGAGCAGTACTTC
-	TRBV5-1	TRBJ2-7	TRBD1	CASSPGQGAKNEQYF	TGCGCCAGCAGCCCCGGACAGGGGGCGAAGAACGAGCAGTACTTC
-	TRBV16	TRBJ2-7	TRBD1	CASSQGQGSHAYEQYF	TGTGCCAGCAGCCAAGGACAGGGATCCCATGCCTACGAGCAGTACTTC
-	TRBV27	TRBJ2-6	-	CASSLGAVMTGANVLTF	TGTGCCAGCAGTTTAGGAGCGGTCATGACTGGGGCCAACGTCCTGACTTTC
-	TRBV7-9	TRBJ2-3	-	CASSLARDSNTDTQYF	TGTGCCAGCAGCTTAGCGAGGGACTCCAACACAGATACGCAGTATTTT
few	TRBV10-3	TRBJ1-1	-	CATKASSEAFF	TGTGCCACCAAAGCGAGCTCTGAAGCTTTCTTT
-	TRBV27	TRBJ2-2	TRBD1	CASSLGSGPDRGGANTGELFF	TGTGCCAGCAGTTTAGGCTCGGGGCCTGACAGGGGTGGGGCAAACACCGGGGAGCTGTTTTTT
-	TRBV19	TRBJ1-5	TRBD1	CASSTGQGVSNQPQHF	TGTGCCAGTAGTACTGGACAGGGCGTCAGCAATCAGCCCCAGCATTTT
-	TRBV19	TRBJ2-5	-	CASSRQLQETQYF	TGTGCCAGTAGTCGACAGCTGCAAGAGACCCAGTACTTC
-	TRBV5-1	TRBJ1-1	-	CASSLTTSGMEAFF	TGCGCCAGCAGCTTGACTACCTCAGGGATGGAAGCTTTCTTT
-	TRBV25-1	TRBJ2-1	-	CASSSAVQFF	TGTGCCAGCAGTTCGGCGGTGCAGTTCTTC
-	TRBV7-9	TRBJ1-5	TRBD1	CASSSLGQGADQPQHF	TGTGCCAGCAGCTCCTTGGGACAGGGGGCCGATCAGCCCCAGCATTTT
few	TRBV6-2/TRBV6-3	TRBJ2-7	TRBD1	CASSTGTAFYEQYF	TGTGCCAGCAGCACCGGGACAGCTTTCTACGAGCAGTACTTC
-	TRBV7-6	TRBJ2-6	TRBD2	CASSLVAGSGANVLTF	TGTGCCAGCAGCTTAGTAGCGGGGTCGGGGGCCAACGTCCTGACTTTC
-	TRBV27	TRBJ1-2	TRBD1	CASRGQDSYGYTF	TGTGCCAGCAGGGGACAGGACTCCTATGGCTACACCTTC
-	TRBV6-6	TRBJ1-1	-	CASGRKETEAFF	TGTGCCAGCGGAAGGAAGGAGACTGAAGCTTTCTTT
once	TRBV6-5	TRBJ2-7	TRBD1	CASTVGTGGSYEQYF	TGTGCCAGCACCGTCGGGACAGGGGGCTCCTACGAGCAGTACTTC
-	TRBV27	TRBJ2-1	TRBD2	CASSSPRGGAYNEQFF	TGTGCCAGCAGTTCCCCCCGGGGGGGGGCGTACAATGAGCAGTTCTTC
few	TRBV6-5	TRBJ1-1	-	CASSYNGGEFRAFF	TGTGCCAGCAGTTACAACGGGGGAGAGTTTCGAGCTTTCTTT
-	TRBV19	TRBJ1-3	TRBD1	CASRPGQTGNTIYF	TGTGCCAGCCGCCCGGGACAGACTGGAAACACCATATATTTT
once	TRBV19	TRBJ1-4	TRBD1	CASSLWDSNEKLFF	TGTGCCAGTAGCCTTTGGGACAGTAATGAAAAACTGTTTTTT
once	TRBV6-5	TRBJ1-1	-	CASSRFRGNTEAFF	TGTGCCAGCTCTAGATTTCGGGGAAACACTGAAGCTTTCTTT